Sequencing of this T cell receptor beta chain was carried out in a study of identical twins. General observations from the study: While abundant cord blood beta clonotypes carried fewer insertions, memory repertoires showed no such pattern. It was possible that invariant MAIT and iNKT cells partly confounded the zero-insertion analyses. The study drew conclusions from cross-sectional statistical analysis, not from following the same donors. Sequences that were beta out-of-frame showed weaker excess twin sharing.

This clonotype was counted only a few times. Its cognate antigen is unknown. TCRdb analysed the 5' RACE reads with MiXCR anew, one entry per CDR3 protein. The profile shows around 500,000 distinct CDR3 sequences, approximately 15% of them singletons. CDR1 and CDR2 from the germline V gene are SGHAT and FQDESV (reference sequence). CDR3 size: 15 residues. V lost 6 bases, J lost 1 base, and 5 bases stayed unmatched. A further study also used this sample, focusing on yellow fever vaccine responses in identical twins.

Material: CD4+ T cells sorted from blood. This chain joins TRBV11-1 and TRBJ2-5, with 10 bases matching TRBD2. The receptor's source is a woman aged 18-29 years in good health. The CDR3 loop reads CASSPSGGFQETQYF. The CDR3, as DNA: TGTGCCAGCAGTCCTAGCGGGGGTTTCCAAGAGACCCAGTACTTC. The full variable domain, rest sourced from reference TRBV11-1 and TRBJ2-5, is EAEVAQSPRYKITEKSQAVAFWCDPISGHATLYWYRQILGQGPELLVQFQDESVVDDSQLPKDRFSAERLKGVDSTLKIQPAELGDSAMYLCASSPSGGFQETQYFGPGTRLLVL.